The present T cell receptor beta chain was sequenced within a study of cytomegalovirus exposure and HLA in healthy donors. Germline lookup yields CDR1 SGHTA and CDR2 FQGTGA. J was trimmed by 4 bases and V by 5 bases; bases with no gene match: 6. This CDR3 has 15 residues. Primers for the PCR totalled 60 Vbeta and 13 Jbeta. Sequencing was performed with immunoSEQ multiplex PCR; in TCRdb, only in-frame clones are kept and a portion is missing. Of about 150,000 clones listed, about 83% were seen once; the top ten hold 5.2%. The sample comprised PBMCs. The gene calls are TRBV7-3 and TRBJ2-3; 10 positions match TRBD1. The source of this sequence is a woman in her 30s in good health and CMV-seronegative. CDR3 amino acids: CASSRIGQGADTQYF. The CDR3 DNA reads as TGTGCCAGCAGCCGAATTGGACAGGGGGCAGATACGCAGTATTTT.